The present TCR beta chain was sequenced within a study of regulatory T cells in long-lasting Graves disease listed by TCRdb under 2021. As for the study more broadly: Persistent Graves' disease was defined as antithyroid drug treatment for over 5 years with persistently positive TSH receptor autoantibodies. Persistent Graves' disease patients were compared with newly diagnosed Graves' disease patients by peripheral blood TCR sequencing and RNA sequencing. The study took place in China and was registered as a clinical trial. TCR sequencing covered some 13 persistent and 20 or so newly diagnosed Graves' disease patients, some 35 samples in total. On average, persistent Graves' disease patients in the clinical cohort had been on antithyroid drugs for about 10 years.

This clonotype came up a few times. Its antigen target is currently unknown. Base qualities are not provided; no much larger clone lies one nucleotide away. Paper-wide results and their limitations: Sequencing and analysis were restricted to the TCR beta chain. Peripheral blood alone was examined, since thyroid tissue, which constituted the primary lesion, could not be accessed. The authors noted that the small sample size was a limitation that may lower accuracy. TRBV28, TRBJ1-2 and TRBJ2-5 were preferentially used in persistent disease, while TRBV20-1 and TRBJ2-1 were favored in newly diagnosed disease. More public clonotypes were shared among persistent patients (2,741) than among newly diagnosed patients (966). Lower TCR Shannon entropy and fewer highly expanded clones were observed in persistent Graves' disease patients than in newly diagnosed patients, which suggested clonal expansion.

According to the study, the label for this sample's time point signals: persistent/refractory GD, antithyroid drugs over 5 years with positive TRAb. RNA was extracted from PBMCs in TRIzol for both TCR sequencing and RNA sequencing. The diagnosis of Graves' disease followed American Thyroid Association guidelines. The patients came from an endocrinology department in Xi'an, China. From each patient, approximately 10 milliliters of peripheral blood was collected into an EDTA anticoagulant tube. Ficoll Paque Plus density gradient separation was used to isolate PBMCs, and no additional T cell sorting was done. An Agilent 2100 Bioanalyzer and agarose gel were used to check RNA quality, and a NanoDrop 2000 was used to measure RNA concentration. Library creation used multiplex PCR. Sequenced on an Illumina HiSeq 4000. To build TCR beta libraries, CDR3 regions were amplified by Arm-PCR using iRepertoire HTBI primers. Gel purification was performed on PCR products prior to sequencing. For the original study's pipeline: Gene usage analysis of CDR3 amino acid clonotypes used the approximately 62 TRBV and 14 TRBJ segments found across samples. COPE and FqMerger were used to merge filtered high-quality paired reads into contigs. BLAST was used to align contigs to IMGT TRBV, TRBD and TRBJ reference genes, and CDR3 was defined according to IMGT. Clonotypes above 0.1% frequency were classified as highly expanded clones. Shannon entropy served as the measure of repertoire diversity, while the Gini coefficient captured V-J evenness. A clonotype was considered public if more than one individual shared it. Using fastp trimming at Q25 and MiXCR clonotype assembly, TCRdb reanalyzed the public sequencing data and kept in-frame beta chains. CDR3 protein sequences are deduplicated, and each keeps its most common genes and DNA. The V and J calls reflect TCRdb's pipeline rather than the authors' work. The sample table holds 400,000 or so distinct CDR3 sequences, of which less than 25% were seen once. Around 20% of the sample belongs to the ten largest clones.

The CDR1 and CDR2 encoded by the germline V gene are SGHTA and FQGNSA. Trimmed from V: 5 bases; trimmed from J: 4 bases; junction bases lacking a gene match: 7. Counted from cysteine to phenylalanine, this CDR3 has 15 amino acids. Only the CDR3 region is kept as DNA, spanning 45 bases read in frame from base 1. Sequencing used peripheral blood mononuclear cells (PBMCs), obtained when the disease was refractory, from a patient treated with antithyroid drugs. The rearrangement joined TRBV7-2 to TRBJ1-5, with TRBD1 matching 8 junction bases. The receptor was derived from a female donor with Graves disease. DNA sequence: TGTGCCAGCAGCGTCCAGACAGGGGAGAATCAGCCCCAGCATTTT. It specifies CASSVQTGENQPQHF.